These 9 T cell receptor beta chains were sequenced from one sample in a study of T cell responses to AZD1222 COVID-19 vaccine. TCRdb's table, derived via immunoSEQ multiplex PCR, lists solely in-frame clones and lacks some. The table includes approximately 79,000 clones, about 88% detected once. The sequenced sample was peripheral blood, obtained on day 0 of AZD1222 vaccination. The receptors were gathered from an adult in good health.

This clone was recorded only once. The rearrangement links TRBV6-5 to TRBJ2-2, with TRBD1 matching 8 bases. The CDR3 runs to 15 residues. The ends lost 5 bases at V and 4 bases at J; junction bases unmatched: 6. From germline, CDR1 is MNHEY and CDR2 SVGAGI. The CDR3 loop is CASSNYRGATGELFF. For the CDR3, the DNA is TGTGCCAGCAGTAACTACAGGGGGGCCACCGGGGAGCTGTTTTTT.

V usage is TRBV18 and J usage is TRBJ1-1; tentative D call: TRBD1 (6 bases). Per the germline V gene, CDR1 is KGHSH and CDR2 is LQKENI. Trimming cost V 1 base and J 6 bases, with 21 bases left between them. The CDR3 sequence is 17 residues long. This CDR3 reads CASSPRGGGGLRSEAFF. CDR3 DNA sequence: TGTGCCAGCTCACCACGGGGGGGCGGTGGACTTAGATCTGAAGCTTTCTTT.

This sequence joins TRBV5-1 and TRBJ1-1, with D unresolved. The CDR3 has 12 residues. V was trimmed by 4 bases and J by 7 bases, leaving 11 bases between them. Per germline, CDR1 SGHRS and CDR2 YFSETQ. The CDR3 region is CASSHSRGEAFF. As DNA, the CDR3 is TGCGCCAGCAGCCATTCTCGGGGTGAAGCTTTCTTT.

This clone was detected once. The chain has TRBV2 and TRBJ1-1, with 8 positions matching TRBD1. The V gene's germline CDR1 is SNHLY and CDR2 FYNNEI. The CDR3 is 15 residues long. J was trimmed by 1 base and V by 4 bases; bases with no gene match: 5. The CDR3 sequence is CASSARQGRNTEAFF. CDR3 nucleotide sequence: TGTGCCAGCAGTGCCCGACAGGGGAGGAACACTGAAGCTTTCTTT.

The chain uses TRBV6-1 and TRBJ1-5, with D possibly TRBD1 on 5 matching bases. Between the trimmed V and J ends, which lost 1 base and 14 bases, there was a span of 15 bases. CDR3 length: 13 residues. CDR1 is MNHNS and CDR2 is SASEGT in the germline V gene. The CDR3 loop reads CASSEVATERKHF. CDR3 nucleotides: TGTGCCAGCAGTGAAGTGGCGACAGAAAGAAAGCATTTT.

V usage is TRBV2 and J usage is TRBJ2-2, with D perhaps matching TRBD1 (6 bases). Germline V gene lookup returns CDR1 SNHLY and CDR2 FYNNEI. V was cut by 7 bases and J by 5 bases, with 11 bases left in between. This CDR3 is 13 amino acids long. CDR3 bases: TGTGCCAGCAATGACAGGTCGACCGGGGAGCTGTTTTTT. Translated: CASNDRSTGELFF.

V usage is TRBV11-2 and J usage is TRBJ2-7; TRBD1 matches 9 bases. Per the germline V gene, CDR1 is SGHAT and CDR2 is FQNNGV. This CDR3 contains 18 residues. V was clipped by 6 bases and J by 0 bases; unmatched bases: 15. The chain's CDR3 is CASSHRDIGTGSSYEQYV. CDR3 DNA: TGTGCCAGCAGTCACAGGGATATCGGGACAGGGAGCTCCTACGAGCAGTACGTC.

The V call is TRBV6-5, the J call TRBJ2-7, with 9 positions matching TRBD1. The V gene's germline CDR1 is MNHEY and CDR2 SVGAGI. With V trimmed by 3 bases and J by 4 bases, 10 bases remained unmatched. This CDR3 contains 16 residues. The CDR3: CASSYRPPGQGYEQYV. The DNA for the CDR3 is TGTGCCAGCAGTTATCGACCTCCGGGACAGGGTTACGAGCAGTACGTC.

Only one count was recorded for this clone. DNA for the CDR3: TGTGCCAGCAGTTCGGGACATTCCTACGAGCAGTACGTC. Protein product: CASSSGHSYEQYV. The chain carries TRBV12-3 or TRBV12-4 and TRBJ2-7, with a tentative D call TRBD1 (6 bases). V lost 4 bases and J 1 base, leaving 8 bases between the germline ends. This CDR3 has 13 residues.